This TCR beta chain was profiled in a study of T cells after yellow fever vaccination. In germline, CDR1 is SGHRS, CDR2 YFSETQ. V was clipped by 0 bases and J by 1 base; unmatched bases: 3. The CDR3 runs 15 residues. Template switching with 5'RACE generated the TCR cDNA and added a universal primer site and UMIs. From the 5' RACE reads, TCRdb called clonotypes with MiXCR, one entry per CDR3 protein. The profile shows 250,000 or so distinct CDR3 sequences, 5.5% to 8.5% of them singletons. This clonotype occurred a few times. What it binds is unknown. Findings and limits, study-wide: From the bulk population, abundant clonotypes could contaminate and appear within FACS-sorted repertoires. Secondary responses were weaker yet peaked faster, day 5 versus 15. Detected again after the booster were most primary-vaccination clones, at nearly 97% CD4 and roughly 88% CD8.

Sequenced material: CD4+ T cells sorted from PBMCs, taken on the day of the yellow fever booster vaccination. This receptor was obtained from a man aged 30 to 45 who received the YFV17D yellow fever vaccine. This chain links TRBV5-1 with TRBJ1-2, with 7 positions matching TRBD1. The CDR3 DNA is TGCGCCAGCAGCTTGGAGACAGGGCGTAACTATGGCTACACCTTC. Its protein product is CASSLETGRNYGYTF. The full variable domain, in which reference TRBV5-1 and TRBJ1-2 provide the parts outside the CDR3, is KAGVTQTPRYLIKTRGQQVTLSCSPISGHRSVSWYQQTPGQGLQFLFEYFSETQRNKGNFPGRFSGRQFSNSRSEMNVSTLELGDSALYLCASSLETGRNYGYTFGSGTRLTVV.